Below are 4 T cell receptor beta chains sequenced from a single sample in a study of OX40 agonist ivuxolimab in advanced cancers. Sequencing used immunoSEQ multiplex PCR; TCRdb keeps in-frame clones, though not all of them. The sample includes under 140,000 clones, over 85% of them seen just once. This specimen consisted of CD4+ or CD8+ T cells sorted from blood, obtained in a trial of the OX40 agonist ivuxolimab. All receptors come from an adult with an advanced solid tumor such as melanoma, head and neck, liver or kidney cancer.

This clone has just one count. V and J are TRBV29-1 and TRBJ2-1, with D perhaps matching TRBD2 (7 bases). CDR1 is SQVTM and CDR2 is ANQGSEA in the germline V gene. This CDR3 has 15 residues. The V end was cut by 3 bases, the J end by 1 base, with 13 bases between. CDR3 protein: CSVEGGGLSYNEQFF. The CDR3 region has the DNA TGCAGCGTTGAGGGGGGGGGCCTTTCCTACAATGAGCAGTTCTTC.

The chain carries TRBV11-3 and TRBJ1-1; no firm D call. CDR1 and CDR2 (germline): SGHNT, YENEEA. The V and J ends lost 2 bases and 1 base respectively, with 8 bases between them. The CDR3 extends over 14 amino acids. The CDR3 is CASSLNRQNTEAFF. As DNA, the CDR3 is TGTGCCAGCAGCTTAAACAGACAGAACACTGAAGCTTTCTTT.

V and J are TRBV6-5 and TRBJ1-2, with 8 positions matching TRBD1. The germline CDR1 and CDR2 sequences are MNHEY and SVGAGI. V dropped 6 bases and J dropped 8; count of bases not matched to a gene: 11. The CDR3 sequence is 14 residues long. The CDR3 nucleotides read TGTGCCAGCAGGACTGACAGGGGCCTAGGGGGCTACACCTTC. Its translation is CASRTDRGLGGYTF.

This clone was found once. V gene TRBV29-1 combines with J gene TRBJ1-2; D possibly corresponds to TRBD1 (6 bases). The V gene's germline CDR1 is SQVTM and CDR2 ANQGSEA. The CDR3 covers 12 residues. V gave up 5 bases and J gave up 7 bases, with 14 bases separating them. CDR3: CSVLGGGSGYTF. CDR3 coding DNA: TGCAGCGTTCTCGGGGGGGGCAGTGGCTACACCTTC.